The subject of this entry is one T cell receptor beta chain. Its specificity is not known. Every patient had relapsed following autologous stem cell transplantation, and cohorts differed in brentuximab vedotin exposure. From thawed PBMCs, CD4+ T cells were purified using magnetic negative selection. The data derive from a study of PD-1 blockade in classical Hodgkin lymphoma. General study findings and limits: Complete responders matched newly diagnosed patients in baseline diversity. The drivers behind the repertoire differences, possibly disease activity or prior therapy, remain undefined.

Data came from immunoSEQ multiplex PCR; TCRdb stores just in-frame clones and leaves some out. This table holds about 27,000 clones, around three quarters found once. This TCR was sampled from a human donor with classical Hodgkin lymphoma. The input for sequencing was CD4+ T cells from blood, taken at baseline.

CDR3 residues: CASSVDRENNEQFF. CDR3 DNA sequence: TGCGCCAGCAGCGTGGACAGGGAAAACAATGAGCAGTTCTTC. The V call is TRBV4-1, the J call TRBJ2-1, with 8 bases fitting TRBD1. Germline CDR1 and CDR2: MGHRA and YSYEKL. The V gene end was trimmed by 5 bases and the J gene end by 5 bases; junction bases not matched to a gene: 5. The CDR3 consists of 14 residues.